This T cell receptor beta chain emerged from a study of CD8 T cells in ankylosing spondylitis. The germline gives CDR1 MNHNS, CDR2 SASEGT. This CDR3 is 17 amino acids long. With 5 bases clipped from V and 0 bases from J, the junction kept 7 bases outside the gene matches. This clonotype occurred many times. Its antigen remains unidentified. The TCR beta libraries were generated through quantitative 5'-RACE incorporating molecular barcodes. MiXCR was run by TCRdb on the 5' RACE reads, yielding one entry per CDR3 protein. The repertoire includes hundreds of thousands of distinct CDR3 sequences, roughly 20% of them detected once, and roughly 7.4% sits in the top ten. Notes on the study in general: Disease-associated clones were CD8+ and fairly uncommon in peripheral blood. Among TCR beta sequences, a motif of under 10 highly homologous variants appeared characteristic of ankylosing spondylitis blood.

The genes are TRBV6-1 and TRBJ2-6; 7 positions match TRBD1. The sequenced sample was blood, either unsorted or a sorted T cell fraction (not recorded which). This TCR derives from a male donor with ankylosing spondylitis or in good health (not recorded which). The CDR3 reads CASSPPGQSSGANVLTF. The CDR3, as DNA: TGTGCCAGCAGTCCCCCGGGACAGAGCTCTGGGGCCAACGTCCTGACTTTC.